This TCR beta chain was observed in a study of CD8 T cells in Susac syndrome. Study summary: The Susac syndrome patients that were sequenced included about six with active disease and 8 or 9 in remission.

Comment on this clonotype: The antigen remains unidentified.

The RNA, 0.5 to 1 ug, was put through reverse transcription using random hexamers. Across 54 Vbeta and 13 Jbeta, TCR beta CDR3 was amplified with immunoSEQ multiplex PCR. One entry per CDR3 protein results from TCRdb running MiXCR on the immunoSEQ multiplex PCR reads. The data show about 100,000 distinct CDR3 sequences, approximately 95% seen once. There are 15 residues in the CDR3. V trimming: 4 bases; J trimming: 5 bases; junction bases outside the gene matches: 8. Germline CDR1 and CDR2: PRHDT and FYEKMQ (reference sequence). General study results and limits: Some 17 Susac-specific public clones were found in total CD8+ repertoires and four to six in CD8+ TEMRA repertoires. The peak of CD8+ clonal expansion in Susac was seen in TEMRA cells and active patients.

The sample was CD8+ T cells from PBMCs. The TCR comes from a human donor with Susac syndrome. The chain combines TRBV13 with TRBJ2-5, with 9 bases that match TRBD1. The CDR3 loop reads CASSSRDRVSETQYF. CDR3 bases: TGTGCCAGCAGCTCCCGGGACAGGGTCTCGGAGACCCAGTACTTC.